This T cell receptor beta chain was sequenced in a study of neurological immune-mediated disorders. CDR3 size: 11 residues. Germline V CDR1 and CDR2: MNHEY, SVGAGI. The sorted libraries drew on 800,000 to 1,000,000 T cells that were CD4+ or CD8+. This clonotype appeared many times. The junction does not match germline at one end; this may be a read error. A 10-nucleotide random UMI tagged transcripts in template-switch 5'RACE cDNA synthesis. A single run covered 15-18 subjects with over 200 million TCR-beta sequences. TCRdb reprocessed the 5' RACE reads via MiXCR and lists one record per CDR3 protein. The sample holds roughly 15,000 distinct CDR3 sequences, approximately 13% seen once.

Material for sequencing was CD8+ T cells from blood. The TCR sequence derives from a female donor with HTLV-1-associated myelopathy (HAM/TSP). The chain has TRBV6-5 and TRBJ2-1; D not certain. The chain's CDR3 is CASSYRTERFF. CDR3 nucleotides: TGTGCCAGCAGTTATCGGACGGAGCGGTTCTTC.